What follows are 17 T cell receptor beta chains derived from one specimen sequenced in a study of T cell responses to AZD1222 COVID-19 vaccine (dated by TCRdb to the early 2020s). The intended sense of this specimen's time point label: about 28 days (+/-7) after the second vaccine dose. Library generation was performed with the immunoSEQ multiplex PCR assay. TCRdb holds this immuneACCESS table with in-frame rearrangements only. Some clones are missing; in checked studies, unresolved V genes explain under half, and the rest has no known cause. This sample has about 90,000 clones in its table, and roughly 90% of those were observed once. The ten largest clones take up around an eighth of the sample. The specimen comprised peripheral blood, sampled 28 days after the second AZD1222 dose. These receptor sequences come from an adult who received the AZD1222 COVID-19 vaccine.

V usage is TRBV19 and J usage is TRBJ2-5; 16 nucleotides match TRBD2. The CDR3 sequence is 18 residues long. Germline V CDR1 and CDR2: LNHDA, SQIVND (reference sequence). The V and J ends lost 5 bases and 2 bases, in that order; junction bases with no gene match: 8. The CDR3 bases are TGTGCCAGTAGTTTCCTGGGACTAGCGGGAGGGTCACAAGAGACCCAGTACTTC. As protein: CASSFLGLAGGSQETQYF.

The genes are TRBV7-2 and TRBJ1-3; D gene uncertain. V dropped 1 base and J dropped 0 bases, with 7 bases sitting between them. Germline-derived CDR1 and CDR2 are SGHTA and FQGNSA. The CDR3 length is 15 residues. The CDR3 nucleotides are TGTGCCAGCAGCTTAGTTTTCGGCTCTGGAAACACCATATATTTT. Its protein product is CASSLVFGSGNTIYF.

The rearrangement links TRBV19 to TRBJ1-2; 8 nucleotides match TRBD1. The junction had 9 bases not matched to a gene; V was cut back by 3 bases and J by 6 bases. This CDR3 contains 15 residues. The germline gives CDR1 LNHDA, CDR2 SQIVND (reference sequence). The CDR3 DNA reads as TGTGCCAGTAGTATCGGACAGGGAAGACGGGATGGCTACACCTTC. Translated: CASSIGQGRRDGYTF. Combining the CDR3 with reference TRBV19 and TRBJ1-2 gives the whole variable domain DGGITQSPKYLFRKEGQNVTLSCEQNLNHDAMYWYRQDPGQGLRLIYYSQIVNDFQKGDIAEGYSVSREKKESFPLTVTSAQKNPTAFYLCASSIGQGRRDGYTFGSGTRLTVV.

The sample holds a few counts of this clone. CDR3 coding DNA: TGTGCCAGCAGTTCCGGACTAGACACAGATACGCAGTATTTT. Translation: CASSSGLDTDTQYF. This sequence joins TRBV6-4 and TRBJ2-3, with 7 bases fitting TRBD2. The CDR3 has 14 residues. V dropped 5 bases and J dropped 2; count of bases not matched to a gene: 4. CDR1 MRHNA and CDR2 SNTAGT come from the germline V gene.

The chain has TRBV25-1 and TRBJ2-7, with TRBD2 identical over 7 bases. The CDR3 sequence is 14 residues long. Trimming removed 5 bases from V and 6 bases from J; junction bases left unmatched: 10. CDR1 is MGHDK and CDR2 is SYGVNS in the germline V gene. CDR3 bases: TGTGCCAGCAGTCCGGCGGGAGAGGCGAGCGAGCAGTACTTC. Its translation: CASSPAGEASEQYF.

This chain uses TRBV6-9 with TRBJ2-7, with D possibly being TRBD2 (7 bases). CDR1 and CDR2 from the germline V gene are MNHGY and SVAAGI. V was clipped by 8 bases and J by 6 bases, with 17 bases between them. The CDR3 totals 13 residues. The CDR3 DNA reads as TGTGCCAGCCCTCGATGGGGGGGCTCCGAGCAGTACTTC. Translating it yields CASPRWGGSEQYF.

V usage is TRBV27 and J usage is TRBJ2-5; TRBD1 agrees at 9 bases. V trimming: 4 bases; J trimming: 5 bases; junction bases outside the gene matches: 17. Germline CDR1 is MNHEY and CDR2 is SMNVEV (reference sequence). The CDR3 runs to 18 residues. The CDR3 DNA is TGTGCCAGCAGTTCCCGAGGCGCGGTTACAGGGGGCAGGGAGACCCAGTACTTC. Translated, it gives CASSSRGAVTGGRETQYF.

This chain connects TRBV14 to TRBJ2-1; D gene uncertain. Germline V gene sequence: CDR1 SGHDN, CDR2 FVKESK. The CDR3 is made up of 18 amino acids. Trimming took off 5 bases at V and 0 bases at J, with 20 bases between the two ends. The CDR3 protein is CASSSFPGLRGSYNEQFF. CDR3 DNA: TGTGCCAGCAGCTCTTTCCCTGGCCTGCGAGGCTCCTACAATGAGCAGTTCTTC. Variable domain in full (rest from reference TRBV14 and TRBJ2-1): EAGVTQFPSHSVIEKGQTVTLRCDPISGHDNLYWYRRVMGKEIKFLLHFVKESKQDESGMPNNRFLAERTGGTYSTLKVQPAELEDSGVYFCASSSFPGLRGSYNEQFFGPGTRLTVL.

The V and J genes are TRBV19 and TRBJ1-2; 10 positions match TRBD1. V gave up 5 bases and J gave up 8 bases; unmatched junction bases: 8. The germline gives CDR1 LNHDA, CDR2 SQIVND (reference sequence). CDR3 length: 14 amino acids. CDR3 residues: CASSSDRGFGGYTF. The CDR3 nucleotides read TGTGCCAGTAGTTCGGACAGGGGGTTCGGCGGCTACACCTTC.

V usage is TRBV4-1 and J usage is TRBJ2-7, with D unresolved. V lost 9 bases to trimming and J lost 0 bases, with 9 bases between them. Germline-derived CDR1 and CDR2 are MGHRA and YSYEKL. CDR3 length: 12 residues. CDR3 sequence (DNA): TGCGCCAGTTCGGCCCACTCCTACGAGCAGTACTTC. Its translation: CASSAHSYEQYF.

The chain recombines TRBV30 with TRBJ1-2; 7 positions match TRBD1. The J segment lost 2 bases and the V segment lost 1 base, leaving 13 bases of the junction unmatched. This CDR3 has 17 residues. CDR1 is GTSNPN and CDR2 is SVGIG in the germline V gene (reference sequence). This CDR3 is CAWSATFPGQQNYGYTF. The CDR3 DNA follows: TGTGCCTGGAGTGCCACCTTTCCGGGACAGCAGAACTATGGCTACACCTTC.

CDR3 bases: TGTGCCAGCAGCCAAGATGGCCCGGGACAGGGGGGTGAAAAACTGTTTTTT. The encoded protein is CASSQDGPGQGGEKLFF. The chain is built from TRBV3-1 (or the pseudogene TRBV3-2) and TRBJ1-4; 11 bases agree with TRBD1. In germline, CDR1 is LGHDT, CDR2 YNNKEL (reference sequence). This CDR3 comprises 17 residues. Trimming took 0 bases from V and 7 from J; bases not matched to a gene: 7.

The rearrangement joins TRBV5-1 to TRBJ1-2, with D uncertain. From germline, CDR1 is SGHRS and CDR2 YFSETQ. The V end lost 0 bases, the J end lost 0 bases, and 9 bases lay between the germline ends. The CDR3 totals 15 residues. CDR3 nucleotide sequence: TGCGCCAGCAGCTTGGTTCCAGGCGCTAACTATGGCTACACCTTC. Encoded protein: CASSLVPGANYGYTF.

The chain uses TRBV4-2 and TRBJ2-5, with D unclear. CDR3 length: 14 residues. V lost 0 bases, J lost 7 bases, and 12 bases lay in between. Germline-derived CDR1 and CDR2 are LGHNA and YNFKEQ. The CDR3 loop reads CASSQDFRPGTQYF. CDR3 sequence (DNA): TGTGCCAGCAGCCAAGATTTCCGCCCCGGGACCCAGTACTTC.

Regarding this clone: The sample holds other DNA sequences that translate to the same CDR3. The chain combines TRBV11-2 with TRBJ2-3; D is undetermined. V lost 4 bases to trimming and J lost 4 bases, with 9 bases between them. In germline, CDR1 is SGHAT, CDR2 FQNNGV. The CDR3 extends over 13 amino acids. CDR3 in DNA: TGTGCCAGCAGCTCCCCTGGAGCAGATACGCAGTATTTT. Amino acid sequence: CASSSPGADTQYF.

This clone was seen once. The chain employs TRBV6-1 and TRBJ2-1, with 7 nucleotides matching TRBD1. CDR1 is MNHNS, CDR2 SASEGT, per germline. The ends lost 4 bases at V and 2 bases at J; junction bases unmatched: 14. The CDR3 totals 18 residues. The CDR3 loop is CASSGRPRQGLAYNEQFF. CDR3 nucleotide sequence: TGTGCCAGCAGTGGCCGCCCCCGACAGGGTCTGGCCTACAATGAGCAGTTCTTC.

The chain carries TRBV6-5 and TRBJ2-2; D is uncertain. V lost 2 bases, J lost 3 bases, and 7 bases lay in between. CDR3 size: 14 residues. Germline values: CDR1 MNHEY, CDR2 SVGAGI. CDR3 DNA: TGTGCCAGCAGTTACGACTTTTACACCGGGGAGCTGTTTTTT. It encodes CASSYDFYTGELFF.